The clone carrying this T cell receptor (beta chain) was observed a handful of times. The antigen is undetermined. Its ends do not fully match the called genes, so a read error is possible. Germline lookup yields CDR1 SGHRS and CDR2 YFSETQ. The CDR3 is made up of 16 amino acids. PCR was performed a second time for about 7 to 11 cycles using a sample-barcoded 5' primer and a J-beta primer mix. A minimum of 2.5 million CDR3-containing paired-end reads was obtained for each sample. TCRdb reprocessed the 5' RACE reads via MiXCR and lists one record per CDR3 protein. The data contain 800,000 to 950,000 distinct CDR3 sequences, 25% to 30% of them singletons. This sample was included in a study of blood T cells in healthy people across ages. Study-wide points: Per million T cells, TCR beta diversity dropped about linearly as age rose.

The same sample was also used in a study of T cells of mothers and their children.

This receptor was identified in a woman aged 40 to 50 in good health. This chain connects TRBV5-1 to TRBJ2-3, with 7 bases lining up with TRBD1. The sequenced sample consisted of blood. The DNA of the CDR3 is TGCGCCAGCAGCCCAGGGCAGGGGGTTTCTACAGATGCGCAGTATTTT. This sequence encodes CASSPGQGVSTDAQYF. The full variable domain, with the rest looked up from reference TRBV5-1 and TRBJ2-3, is KAGVTQTPRYLIKTRGQQVTLSCSPISGHRSVSWYQQTPGQGLQFLFEYFSETQRNKGNFPGRFSGRQFSNSRSEMNVSTLELGDSALYLCASSPGQGVSTDAQYFGPGTRLTVL.